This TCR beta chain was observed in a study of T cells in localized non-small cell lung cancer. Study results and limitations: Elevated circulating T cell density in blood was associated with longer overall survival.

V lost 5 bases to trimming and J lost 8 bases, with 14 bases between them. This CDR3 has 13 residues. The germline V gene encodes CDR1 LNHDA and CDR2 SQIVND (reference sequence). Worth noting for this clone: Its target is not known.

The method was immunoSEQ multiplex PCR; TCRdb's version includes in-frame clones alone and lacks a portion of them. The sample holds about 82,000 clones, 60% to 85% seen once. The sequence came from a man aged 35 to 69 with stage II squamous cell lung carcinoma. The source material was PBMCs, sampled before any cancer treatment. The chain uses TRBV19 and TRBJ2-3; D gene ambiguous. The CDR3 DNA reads TGTGCCAGTAGTTCAGTGGGTCTCGGTACGCAGTATTTT. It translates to CASSSVGLGTQYF. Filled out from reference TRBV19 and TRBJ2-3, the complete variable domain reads DGGITQSPKYLFRKEGQNVTLSCEQNLNHDAMYWYRQDPGQGLRLIYYSQIVNDFQKGDIAEGYSVSREKKESFPLTVTSAQKNPTAFYLCASSSVGLGTQYFGPGTRLTVL.